This TCR beta chain was captured in a study of blood T cell repertoires in COVID-19. The overall study: The analysed material was cDNA or gDNA that came from T cells, B-cell-depleted T cells, or PBMCs.

The CDR3 consists of 13 residues. The ends were cut back, 6 bases at V and 2 bases at J, with 10 bases in the middle. The germline gives CDR1 MNHEY, CDR2 SVGAGI. The Seattle patients, enrolled during active infection, were followed longitudinally. In regard to this clone: The same CDR3 arises from other DNA sequences in this sample as well.

Generated by immunoSEQ multiplex PCR, the TCRdb table keeps only in-frame clones and is missing some. The sample shows roughly 100,000 clones, 81% of them seen only once. The sequence derives from a man aged 80 or over with COVID-19, enrolled during active disease. The specimen was peripheral blood. This chain connects TRBV6-5 to TRBJ1-2; D may be TRBD1 (6 bases). CDR3 nucleotide sequence: TGTGCCAGCAGAAGGACAGAAAACTATGGCTACACCTTC. It yields the protein CASRRTENYGYTF.